This T cell receptor beta chain stems from a study of T cell changes during pregnancy in multiple sclerosis. Germline CDR1 is SGHAT and CDR2 is FQNNGV. The CDR3 has 15 amino acids. V trimming: 5 bases; J trimming: 2 bases; junction bases outside the gene matches: 5. Assay: immunoSEQ multiplex PCR; the TCRdb copy retains only in-frame clones and omits some. The repertoire holds about 36,000 clones, 80% to 95% seen once, with approximately 0.44% in the top ten. The chain joins TRBV11-2 to TRBJ2-7, with 11 bases that match TRBD2. The source of this sequence is a female donor in good health, enrolled as a control in a pregnancy study. The sample was CD4+ T cells from peripheral blood mononuclear cells, taken in the third trimester of pregnancy. CDR3 nucleotides: TGTGCCAGCAGCCGAGGGACTAGCGGCACCTACGAGCAGTACTTC. Protein: CASSRGTSGTYEQYF.